A single sample is the source of the 10 T cell receptor beta chains below, sequenced in a study of untreated major depressive disorder. TCRdb keeps only in-frame clones here, not all; method: immunoSEQ multiplex PCR. The sample shows about 20,000 clones, 70% to 90% of them seen only once. Sequenced sample: CD4+ T cells from PBMCs. The source of these receptors is a woman under 40 in good health.

The CDR3 spells CASSSLGGPGGYNEQFF. The CDR3 coding sequence is TGTGCCAGCAGCAGCTTGGGGGGGCCCGGGGGTTACAATGAGCAGTTCTTC. The chain employs TRBV11-2 and TRBJ2-1, with a weak D call TRBD2 (7 bases). CDR3 length equals 17 residues. V was cut by 5 bases and J by 4 bases, with 21 bases left in between. The germline V gene encodes CDR1 SGHAT and CDR2 FQNNGV. The variable domain in full, completed from reference TRBV11-2 and TRBJ2-1, reads EAGVAQSPRYKIIEKRQSVAFWCNPISGHATLYWYQQILGQGPKLLIQFQNNGVVDDSQLPKDRFSAERLKGVDSTLKIQPAKLEDSAVYLCASSSLGGPGGYNEQFFGPGTRLTVL.

This sequence joins TRBV5-1 and TRBJ1-2; D perhaps matches TRBD1 (6 bases). The CDR3 length is 13 residues. Germline V lookup: CDR1 SGHRS, CDR2 YFSETQ. Trimming took off 3 bases at V and 4 bases at J, with 10 bases between the two ends. Here the CDR3 reads CASSSGVSYGYTF. CDR3 sequence (DNA): TGCGCCAGCAGCTCAGGGGTTAGCTATGGCTACACCTTC.

The chain joins TRBV10-3 to TRBJ2-5, with unresolved D. Trimming took off 3 bases at V and 5 bases at J, with 10 bases between the two ends. CDR1 ENHRY and CDR2 SYGVKD come from the germline V gene. This CDR3 comprises 13 residues. The CDR3 DNA reads as TGTGCCATCAGTGATGGAGTCGGGGAGACCCAGTACTTC. It yields the protein CAISDGVGETQYF.

The rearrangement links TRBV19 to TRBJ1-2; D is unresolved. CDR3 length equals 12 residues. V was cut by 3 bases and J by 4 bases, with 6 bases left in between. In germline, CDR1 is LNHDA, CDR2 SQIVND (reference sequence). CDR3 sequence: CASSIPRYGYTF. CDR3 nucleotides: TGTGCCAGTAGTATTCCCCGCTATGGCTACACCTTC.

V is TRBV6-1 and J is TRBJ2-2; D is undetermined. The CDR3 extends over 14 amino acids. CDR1 and CDR2 from the germline V gene are MNHNS and SASEGT. V was pared by 8 bases and J by 4 bases, with 14 bases between. The CDR3 DNA follows: TGTGCCAGCCTTCATGGGGATCCCACCGGGGAGCTGTTTTTT. The encoded protein is CASLHGDPTGELFF.

The chain employs TRBV6-5 and TRBJ2-7; unclear D gene. The length of the CDR3 is 15 residues. Germline V CDR1 and CDR2: MNHEY, SVGAGI. Trimming stripped 6 bases from V and 0 bases from J, with 15 bases between. CDR3 residues: CASRRTTSLSYEQYF. The CDR3, as DNA: TGTGCCAGCAGACGTACTACCTCCCTCTCCTACGAGCAGTACTTC.

The chain combines TRBV10-2 with TRBJ2-1; D call uncertain. The V and J ends lost 6 bases and 6 bases respectively, with 18 bases between them. This CDR3 has 15 amino acids. Germline CDR1 reads WSHSY; CDR2 reads SAAADI. CDR3 bases: TGCGCCAGCAGAGAATTGAGGCTGGGCCCCAATGAGCAGTTCTTC. Translation: CASRELRLGPNEQFF.

The chain has TRBV23-1 and TRBJ1-5; D is undetermined. TRBV23-1 is known as an ORF, though its function is uncertain. The CDR3 spans 13 residues. V lost 4 bases and J lost 5, with 9 bases in between. CDR3: CASSPGGDQPQHF. DNA for the CDR3: TGCGCCAGCAGTCCCGGCGGGGATCAGCCCCAGCATTTT.

This sequence joins TRBV7-2 and TRBJ2-2, with unresolved D. The V gene's germline CDR1 is SGHTA and CDR2 FQGNSA. CDR3 length equals 15 residues. V dropped 2 bases and J dropped 1 base, with 8 bases sitting between them. The CDR3 region is CASSLIRLNTGELFF. Here the CDR3 DNA reads TGTGCCAGCAGCTTAATTCGGTTGAACACCGGGGAGCTGTTTTTT.

J is TRBJ2-7 and V is TRBV19; 7 bases line up with TRBD1. Germline trimming cut 5 bases from V and 6 bases from J; bases unmatched to any gene: 13. CDR1 and CDR2 from the germline V gene are LNHDA and SQIVND (reference sequence). This CDR3 spans 15 amino acids. CDR3 sequence reads: CASSGIQGSRPEQYF. The CDR3, as DNA: TGTGCCAGTAGTGGGATACAGGGGAGTCGACCCGAGCAGTACTTC.